This T cell receptor beta chain was retrieved from a study of blood T cells in healthy people across ages. Worth noting for this clonotype: One end of the junction does not line up with germline, which may come from a read error.

Total RNA amounts of at least 5 micrograms were extracted per sample. Germline V lookup: CDR1 MNHNY, CDR2 SVGAGI (reference sequence). This CDR3 region has 14 residues. A sample-barcoded 5' primer and a J-beta primer mix were used in a second PCR of roughly 6 to 12 cycles. Every cDNA molecule carried a tag from a template-switch adaptor bearing 12 random nucleotides. A single record per CDR3 protein comes from TCRdb applying MiXCR to the 5' RACE reads. The sample has about 680,000 distinct CDR3 sequences, around 45% seen once; the top ten hold 25% to 35%. The TCR comes from a woman aged 55-69 years in good health. The rearrangement uses TRBV6-6 and TRBJ2-3; D is unresolved. The sample consisted of blood. CDR3 region: CACSSQQVAPTQYF. The CDR3 DNA reads as TGTGCCTGCAGTTCTCAACAAGTAGCCCCCACGCAGTATTTT.